These 27 T cell receptor beta chains originate from one sample sequenced in a study of T cell responses to AZD1222 COVID-19 vaccine (dated by TCRdb to about 2021). The library was built by means of the immunoSEQ multiplex PCR assay. As stored in TCRdb, this immuneACCESS dataset retains in-frame rearrangements with V and J assigned. A fraction of the clones does not appear; measured against another copy, unresolved V genes explain less than half of the discrepancy, and the remainder lacks a known reason. The table for this sample lists roughly 170,000 clones; about 90% of them were counted only once. Approximately 0.5% of the sample belongs to the ten largest clones. The time point label here, explained by the study, means: baseline before first vaccination. The sample was peripheral blood, taken on day 0 of AZD1222 vaccination. The receptors shown here come from an adult in good health.

The chain is built from TRBV5-4 and TRBJ1-1, with D possibly being TRBD1 (5 bases). V was pared by 0 bases and J by 4 bases, with 16 bases between. The CDR3 sequence is 16 residues long. Germline V gene data show CDR1 as SGHNT and CDR2 as YYREEE (reference sequence). Here the CDR3 reads CASSLERSGWGTEAFF. CDR3 sequence (DNA): TGTGCCAGCAGCTTGGAGAGGTCAGGGTGGGGCACTGAAGCTTTCTTT.

This chain connects TRBV14 to TRBJ1-6; no reliable D call. The CDR3 has 13 amino acids. Per the germline V gene, CDR1 is SGHDN and CDR2 is FVKESK. V lost 0 bases and J 14 bases, leaving 11 bases between the germline ends. In nucleotides, the CDR3 is TGTGCCAGCAGCCAAGAACCCCCGCTAACCCTCCACTTT. The encoded protein is CASSQEPPLTLHF.

The rearrangement joins TRBV7-9 to TRBJ1-6; D perhaps matches TRBD1 (6 bases). The germline CDR1 and CDR2 sequences are SEHNR and FQNEAQ (reference sequence). CDR3 size: 18 residues. Trimming removed 2 bases from V and 8 bases from J, with 22 bases in between. The chain's CDR3 is CASSLFTGSGVLDSPLHF. In DNA form, the CDR3 reads TGTGCCAGCAGCTTATTTACAGGGTCGGGTGTATTGGATTCACCCCTCCACTTT.

This rearrangement joins TRBV7-2 to TRBJ2-1; TRBD2 aligns across 14 bases. V lost 5 bases, J lost 15 bases, and 6 bases stayed unmatched. Germline assignment: CDR1 SGHTA and CDR2 FQGNSA. The CDR3 loop spans 13 amino acids. The CDR3 DNA follows: TGTGCCAGCAGCGTGGGACTAGCGGGGGCCCCGTTCTTC. It specifies CASSVGLAGAPFF. The whole variable domain, filled in from reference TRBV7-2 and TRBJ2-1, reads GAGVSQSPSNKVTEKGKDVELRCDPISGHTALYWYRQSLGQGLEFLIYFQGNSAPDKSGLPSDRFSAERTGGSVSTLTIQRTQQEDSAVYLCASSVGLAGAPFFGPGTRLTVL.

This clone was seen a few times. This sequence joins TRBV28 and TRBJ1-3, with D tentatively TRBD1 (5 bases). The V gene's germline CDR1 is MDHEN and CDR2 SYDVKM. V gave up 2 bases and J gave up 0 bases, with 8 bases separating them. CDR3 length: 15 residues. The DNA of the CDR3 is TGTGCCAGCAGTTTAGCGGGGGGCTCTGGAAACACCATATATTTT. Its protein product is CASSLAGGSGNTIYF.

The chain is built from TRBV5-1 and TRBJ2-1; 15 bases align to TRBD2. The CDR3 runs to 16 residues. V dropped 7 bases and J dropped 9; count of bases not matched to a gene: 11. CDR1 is SGHRS and CDR2 is YFSETQ in the germline V gene. CDR3 nucleotide sequence: TGCGCCAGCGAGGAGACCGGGACTAGCGGGAGGCGTGAGCAGTTCTTC. It is translated as CASEETGTSGRREQFF.

The rearrangement joins TRBV6-5 to TRBJ2-1, with D unresolved. Germline CDR1 MNHEY, CDR2 SVGAGI. V lost 4 bases, J lost 12 bases, and 13 bases lay in between. The CDR3 has 12 amino acids. The DNA of the CDR3 is TGTGCCAGCAGTTCCCCCCGGGTAGCGCAGTTCTTC. Protein sequence: CASSSPRVAQFF.

The chain joins TRBV5-4 to TRBJ1-1; D remains ambiguous. The germline gives CDR1 SGHNT, CDR2 YYREEE (reference sequence). The CDR3 is 14 amino acids. V lost 4 bases to trimming and J lost 0 bases, with 10 bases between them. The CDR3 nucleotides are TGTGCCAGCAGCGCCTCGGACCTGAACACTGAAGCTTTCTTT. This encodes CASSASDLNTEAFF.

CDR3 nucleotide sequence: TGTGCCAGCAGCCTCGCGGGCAGGCCAGGAGAAGATACGCAGTATTTT. It yields the protein CASSLAGRPGEDTQYF. The chain links TRBV7-8 to TRBJ2-3; TRBD2 might be the D (5 bases). Trimming took off 5 bases at V and 5 bases at J, with 20 bases between the two ends. The CDR3 sequence is 16 residues long. In germline, CDR1 is SGHVS, CDR2 FQNEAQ. Full variable domain (outside the CDR3, taken from reference TRBV7-8 and TRBJ2-3): GAGVSQSPRYKVAKRGQDVALRCDPISGHVSLFWYQQALGQGPEFLTYFQNEAQLDKSGLPSDRFFAERPEGSVSTLKIQRTQQEDSAVYLCASSLAGRPGEDTQYFGPGTRLTVL.

As for this clone: The identical CDR3 is also encoded by other nucleotide sequences in the sample. The J gene is TRBJ1-5, the V gene TRBV27; perhaps TRBD1 as D (5 bases). The CDR3 spans 14 residues. Germline-derived CDR1 and CDR2 are MNHEY and SMNVEV (reference sequence). The V end was cut by 2 bases, the J end by 4 bases, with 9 bases between. In DNA form, the CDR3 reads TGTGCCAGCAGTTTACAAGGGGTGAATCAGCCCCAGCATTTT. Encoded protein: CASSLQGVNQPQHF.

CDR3 bases: TGTGCCTGGAGTGTCCCCTATAGCGGGGGAGGTAATGAGCAGTTCTTC. Protein: CAWSVPYSGGGNEQFF. This chain uses TRBV30 with TRBJ2-1; 9 positions match TRBD2. Germline CDR1 GTSNPN, CDR2 SVGIG (reference sequence). Trimming removed 0 bases from V and 7 bases from J; junction bases left unmatched: 10. The length of the CDR3 is 16 residues.

V and J are TRBV28 and TRBJ1-4; D may be TRBD1 (5 bases). The CDR3 totals 13 residues. Germline assignment: CDR1 MDHEN and CDR2 SYDVKM. Deletions cut 8 bases from V and 6 bases from J, with 13 bases between. The CDR3 DNA reads as TGTGCCAGCTGGACATACCCTTATGAAAAACTGTTTTTT. It specifies CASWTYPYEKLFF.

The genes are TRBV14 and TRBJ1-1; no clear D. CDR1 is SGHDN and CDR2 is FVKESK in the germline V gene. CDR3 length equals 14 residues. Trimming shortened V by 0 bases and J by 3 bases, and 8 bases separated the two germline ends. CDR3 in amino acids: CASSQDGSDTEAFF. DNA of the CDR3: TGTGCCAGCAGCCAAGACGGTTCGGACACTGAAGCTTTCTTT.

V usage is TRBV30 and J usage is TRBJ2-1; D not certain. With 0 bases removed from V and 2 bases from J, the gap between germline ends came to 11 bases. Germline values: CDR1 GTSNPN, CDR2 SVGIG (reference sequence). The CDR3 extends over 15 amino acids. The CDR3: CAWSVKKAAYNEQFF. The CDR3 DNA sequence: TGTGCCTGGAGTGTCAAAAAGGCAGCCTACAATGAGCAGTTCTTC. Full variable domain (missing parts from reference TRBV30 and TRBJ2-1): SQTIHQWPATLVQPVGSPLSLECTVEGTSNPNLYWYRQAAGRGLQLLFYSVGIGQISSEVPQNLSASRPQDRQFILSSKKLLLSDSGFYLCAWSVKKAAYNEQFFGPGTRLTVL.

The rearrangement joins TRBV18 to TRBJ1-5; 7 bases align to TRBD1. The junction had 5 bases not matched to a gene; V was cut back by 6 bases and J by 3 bases. The CDR3 sequence is 14 residues long. Germline V gene sequence: CDR1 KGHSH, CDR2 LQKENI. The CDR3 sequence: CASSRDSSNQPQHF. The DNA for the CDR3 is TGTGCCAGCTCCCGGGACAGCTCCAATCAGCCCCAGCATTTT.

The chain joins TRBV28 to TRBJ2-6; perhaps TRBD2 as D (5 bases). Trimming took 7 bases from V and 4 from J, leaving 26 bases between them. Germline lookup yields CDR1 MDHEN and CDR2 SYDVKM. CDR3 length: 19 residues. CDR3 sequence (DNA): TGTGCCAGCACCCTCTCTGTCCCCCACGGGGAGAAAGGGGCCAACGTCCTGACTTTC. Translated: CASTLSVPHGEKGANVLTF.

The chain links TRBV15 to TRBJ1-5, with TRBD1 as a possible D gene (5 bases). CDR3 length: 18 amino acids. V shed 2 bases and J shed 5 bases, with 22 bases lying between them. CDR1 is LNHNV and CDR2 is YYDKDF in the germline V gene (reference sequence). For the CDR3, the DNA is TGTGCCACCAGCAGACACGCCTTGGGGGACGGGACCTATCAGCCCCAGCATTTT. Protein product: CATSRHALGDGTYQPQHF. Full variable domain (missing parts from reference TRBV15 and TRBJ1-5): DAMVIQNPRYQVTQFGKPVTLSCSQTLNHNVMYWYQQKSSQAPKLLFHYYDKDFNNEADTPDNFQSRRPNTSFCFLDIRSPGLGDTAMYLCATSRHALGDGTYQPQHFGDGTRLSIL.

The chain is built from TRBV7-9 and TRBJ2-1; 9 bases are shared with TRBD1. This CDR3 contains 17 residues. Germline V gene data show CDR1 as SEHNR and CDR2 as FQNEAQ (reference sequence). The junction had 14 bases not matched to a gene; V was cut back by 7 bases and J by 4 bases. CDR3 region: CASTQSRPGQGYNEQFF. CDR3 sequence (DNA): TGTGCCAGCACCCAATCCAGACCGGGACAGGGATACAATGAGCAGTTCTTC.

This chain connects TRBV5-1 to TRBJ2-5; TRBD2 might be the D (6 bases). The CDR3 spans 15 residues. V was trimmed by 0 bases and J by 2 bases, leaving 11 bases between them. From germline, CDR1 is SGHRS and CDR2 YFSETQ. CDR3 bases: TGCGCCAGCAGCTTGGTGGCTAGCGAACAAGAGACCCAGTACTTC. This sequence encodes CASSLVASEQETQYF.

V usage is TRBV19 and J usage is TRBJ2-1; no reliable D call. Germline-derived CDR1 and CDR2 are LNHDA and SQIVND (reference sequence). V dropped 6 bases and J dropped 0 bases, with 6 bases sitting between them. The CDR3 consists of 13 residues. Here the CDR3 DNA reads TGTGCCAGTAGCCCCCTCTCCTACAATGAGCAGTTCTTC. This encodes CASSPLSYNEQFF.

As to this clone: Germline and junction disagree at one end, which may indicate a read error. The chain has TRBV9 and TRBJ1-3; D may be TRBD1 (5 bases). Germline lookup yields CDR1 SGDLS and CDR2 YYNGEE. The CDR3 sequence is 15 residues long. Here the CDR3 DNA reads TGTGTCAGCAGCGTAGCGGGGGGATCTGGAAACACCATATATTTT. Protein product: CVSSVAGGSGNTIYF.

This clone was found once. J is TRBJ1-4 and V is TRBV2, with D hard to call. The V end lost 2 bases, the J end lost 8 bases, and 6 bases lay between the germline ends. The CDR3 contains 12 residues. Germline lookup yields CDR1 SNHLY and CDR2 FYNNEI. As DNA, the CDR3 is TGTGCCAGCAGTGAACTGGAGGAAAAACTGTTTTTT. Protein: CASSELEEKLFF.

Regarding this clone: Other DNA sequences in this sample translate to the same CDR3. The rearrangement links TRBV18 to TRBJ1-1; D gene uncertain. The CDR3 is 13 amino acids. Germline V gene sequence: CDR1 KGHSH, CDR2 LQKENI. V was trimmed by 1 base and J by 2 bases, leaving 5 bases between them. The CDR3 nucleotides read TGTGCCAGCTCACCACAGGGAAACACTGAAGCTTTCTTT. Residues: CASSPQGNTEAFF.

This chain links TRBV19 with TRBJ1-3; possibly TRBD1 for D (5 bases). The CDR3 consists of 15 residues. CDR1 and CDR2 (germline): LNHDA, SQIVND (reference sequence). The V end lost 2 bases, the J end lost 1 base, and 9 bases lay between the germline ends. Here the CDR3 reads CASSIQGISGNTIYF. The DNA for the CDR3 is TGTGCCAGTAGTATACAGGGCATATCTGGAAACACCATATATTTT.

The V gene is TRBV27, the J gene TRBJ2-1; 8 bases match TRBD2. The germline gives CDR1 MNHEY, CDR2 SMNVEV (reference sequence). V was pared by 6 bases and J by 8 bases, with 6 bases of the junction left unmatched. The CDR3 runs to 13 residues. CDR3 residues: CASSGLALDEQFF. The CDR3 coding sequence is TGTGCCAGCAGCGGACTAGCACTTGATGAGCAGTTCTTC.

The chain couples TRBV25-1 to TRBJ2-7, with 7 bases matching TRBD1. CDR3 size: 12 residues. Germline V gene sequence: CDR1 MGHDK, CDR2 SYGVNS. With V trimmed by 9 bases and J by 5 bases, 7 bases remained unmatched. The CDR3 reads CARRDSLNEQYF. CDR3 DNA sequence: TGTGCCAGACGGGACAGCCTCAACGAGCAGTACTTC.

The V call is TRBV6-4, the J call TRBJ1-1; unclear D gene. The CDR3 contains 14 residues. CDR1 is MRHNA and CDR2 is SNTAGT in the germline V gene. V lost 0 bases, J lost 2 bases, and 7 bases lay in between. This CDR3 reads CASSDSSRNTEAFF. CDR3 bases: TGTGCCAGCAGTGACTCGTCCAGAAACACTGAAGCTTTCTTT.